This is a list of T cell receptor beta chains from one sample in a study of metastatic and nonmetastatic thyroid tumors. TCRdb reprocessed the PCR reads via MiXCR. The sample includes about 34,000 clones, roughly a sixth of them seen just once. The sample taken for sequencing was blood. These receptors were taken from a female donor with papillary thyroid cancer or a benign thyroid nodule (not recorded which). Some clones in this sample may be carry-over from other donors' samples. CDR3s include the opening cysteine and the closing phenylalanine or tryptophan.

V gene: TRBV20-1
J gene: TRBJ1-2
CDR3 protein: CSARVLEGYTF

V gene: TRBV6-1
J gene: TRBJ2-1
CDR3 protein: CASRGLLAGPYNEQFF

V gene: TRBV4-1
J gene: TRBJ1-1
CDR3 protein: CASSQGRGGEMNTEAFF

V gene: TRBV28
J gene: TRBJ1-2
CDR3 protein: CASSVGQGARYGYTF

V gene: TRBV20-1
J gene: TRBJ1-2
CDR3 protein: CSARVTRQGAIYGYTF

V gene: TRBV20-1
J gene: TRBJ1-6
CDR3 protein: CSARDLGDSNSPLHF

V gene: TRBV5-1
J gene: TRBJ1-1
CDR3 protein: CASSLSPGNTEAFF

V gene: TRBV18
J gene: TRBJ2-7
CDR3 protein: CASSPGVTYEQYF

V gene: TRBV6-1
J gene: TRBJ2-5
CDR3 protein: CASSRGREETQYF

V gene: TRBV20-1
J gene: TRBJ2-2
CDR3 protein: CSASRRLNTGELFF

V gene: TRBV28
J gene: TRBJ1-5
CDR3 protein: CASSFQDRRNQPQHF

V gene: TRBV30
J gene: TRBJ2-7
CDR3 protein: CAWNRDRFNEQYF

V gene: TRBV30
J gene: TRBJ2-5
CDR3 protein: CAWDSWRTQYF

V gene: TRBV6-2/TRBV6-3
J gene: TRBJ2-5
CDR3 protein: CASSYARGPETQYF

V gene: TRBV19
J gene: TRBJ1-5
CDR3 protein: CASSTETGGNQPQHF

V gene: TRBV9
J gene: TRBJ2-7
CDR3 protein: CASSPYSGTGDYEQYF

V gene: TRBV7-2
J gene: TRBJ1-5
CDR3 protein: CASSLEGWGNQPQHF